The entry below gives a single T cell receptor (beta chain) sequence along with its context. Its antigen is still unknown. The method was immunoSEQ multiplex PCR; TCRdb's version includes in-frame clones alone and lacks a portion of them. This table holds around 75,000 clones, over 80% found once. Germline CDR1 and CDR2: SQVTM and ANQGSEA. The ends lost 5 bases at V and 4 bases at J; junction bases unmatched: 4. This CDR3 spans 12 amino acids. The data belong to a study of cytomegalovirus exposure and HLA in healthy donors. Study-level results: Three CMV-associated chains were confirmed in vitro to be specific for CMV antigens. Reports credit the classifier with highly specific, highly sensitive diagnosis of cytomegalovirus status.

This TCR was recovered from a man aged 30 to 39 in good health and CMV-seronegative. This chain links TRBV29-1 with TRBJ1-1; 7 bases fit TRBD1. Sample: PBMCs. CDR3 protein: CSVHQGGTEAFF. DNA of the CDR3: TGCAGCGTTCATCAGGGGGGCACTGAAGCTTTCTTT.